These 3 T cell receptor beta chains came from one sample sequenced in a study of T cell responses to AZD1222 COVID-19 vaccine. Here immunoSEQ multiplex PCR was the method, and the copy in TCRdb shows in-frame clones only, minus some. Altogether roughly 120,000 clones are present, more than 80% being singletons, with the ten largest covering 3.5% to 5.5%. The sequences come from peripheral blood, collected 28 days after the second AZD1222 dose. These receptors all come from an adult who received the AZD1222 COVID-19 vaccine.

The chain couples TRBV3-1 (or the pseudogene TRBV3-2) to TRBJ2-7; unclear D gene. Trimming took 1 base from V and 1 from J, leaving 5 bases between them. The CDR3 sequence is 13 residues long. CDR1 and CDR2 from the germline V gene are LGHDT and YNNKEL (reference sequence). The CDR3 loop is CASSQVSSYEQYF. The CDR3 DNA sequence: TGTGCCAGCAGCCAAGTTTCGTCCTACGAGCAGTACTTC.

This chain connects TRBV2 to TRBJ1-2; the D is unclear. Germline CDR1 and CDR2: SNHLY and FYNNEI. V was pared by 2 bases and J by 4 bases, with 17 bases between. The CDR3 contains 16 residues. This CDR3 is CASSESSARQSYGYTF. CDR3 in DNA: TGTGCCAGCAGTGAATCTTCGGCAAGGCAATCCTATGGCTACACCTTC.

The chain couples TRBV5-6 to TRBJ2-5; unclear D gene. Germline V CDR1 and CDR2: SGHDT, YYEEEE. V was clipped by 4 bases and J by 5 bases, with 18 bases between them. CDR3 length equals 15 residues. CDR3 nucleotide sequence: TGTGCCAGCAGCGGGTGGGGAACGTCCGTCGAGACCCAGTACTTC. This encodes CASSGWGTSVETQYF.